This passage covers 30 T cell receptor beta chains from one sample sequenced in a study of blood T cell repertoires in COVID-19. Profiled with immunoSEQ multiplex PCR; TCRdb holds only in-frame clones, not every one. The sample has 250,000 to 300,000 clones; under 90% are singletons. Sequenced material: peripheral blood. These receptors all stem from a woman aged 18 to 35 with acute or convalescent COVID-19.

This rearrangement joins TRBV27 to TRBJ2-1; tentative D call: TRBD1 (6 bases). Trimming took 6 bases from V and 0 from J, leaving 18 bases between them. This CDR3 is built from 17 residues. Germline CDR1 MNHEY, CDR2 SMNVEV (reference sequence). CDR3 DNA sequence: TGTGCCAGCAGCCCCCCCACAGGGTTTCTCTCCTACAATGAGCAGTTCTTC. Translation gives CASSPPTGFLSYNEQFF.

This sequence joins TRBV29-1 and TRBJ1-4; TRBD1 agrees at 8 bases. The CDR3 is made up of 13 amino acids. J gave up 4 bases and V 6 bases, and 4 bases lay outside the gene matches. Germline V gene data show CDR1 as SQVTM and CDR2 as ANQGSEA. DNA for the CDR3: TGCAGCGTGGGGGGACAGGATAATGAAAAACTGTTTTTT. The encoded protein is CSVGGQDNEKLFF. Full variable domain (outside the CDR3, taken from reference TRBV29-1 and TRBJ1-4): SAVISQKPSRDICQRGTSLTIQCQVDSQVTMMFWYRQQPGQSLTLIATANQGSEATYESGFVIDKFPISRPNLTFSTLTVSNMSPEDSSIYLCSVGGQDNEKLFFGSGTQLSVL.

The chain joins TRBV7-9 to TRBJ2-7; no reliable D call. The CDR3 spans 13 residues. Looked up from germline, CDR1 is SEHNR and CDR2 is FQNEAQ (reference sequence). Trimming removed 5 bases at V and 0 bases at J, with 8 bases between. CDR3 bases: TGTGCCAGCAGCCCTGCGCGCTCCTACGAGCAGTACTTC. Translated: CASSPARSYEQYF. The full variable domain, completed using reference TRBV7-9 and TRBJ2-7, is DTGVSQNPRHKITKRGQNVTFRCDPISEHNRLYWYRQTLGQGPEFLTYFQNEAQLEKSRLLSDRFSAERPKGSFSTLEIQRTEQGDSAMYLCASSPARSYEQYFGPGTRLTVT.

The CDR3 coding sequence is TGTGCCAGTAGTATGGGACAACTGAACACTGAAGCTTTCTTT. Translation gives CASSMGQLNTEAFF. V usage is TRBV19 and J usage is TRBJ1-1; a possible D gene is TRBD1 (6 bases). The germline V gene encodes CDR1 LNHDA and CDR2 SQIVND (reference sequence). The CDR3 runs to 14 residues. Trimming took 3 bases from V and 0 from J, leaving 8 bases between them.

The CDR3 here is CASSFNGGGYGYTF. CDR3 in DNA: TGTGCCAGCAGCTTTAACGGGGGAGGCTATGGCTACACCTTC. The V call is TRBV7-2, the J call TRBJ1-2; tentative D call: TRBD1 (5 bases). Between the trimmed V and J ends, which lost 3 bases and 4 bases, there was a span of 12 bases. Germline values: CDR1 SGHTA, CDR2 FQGNSA. The CDR3 sequence is 14 residues long.

The chain is built from TRBV2 and TRBJ2-7; D may be TRBD2 (7 bases). The CDR3 length is 12 residues. Trimming left V 10 bases short and J 3 bases short, with 13 bases between. Germline V CDR1 and CDR2: SNHLY, FYNNEI. CDR3 amino acids: CANKRGGYEQYF. The CDR3 coding sequence is TGTGCCAACAAGAGGGGGGGCTACGAGCAGTACTTC.

The chain employs TRBV29-1 and TRBJ1-1; D perhaps matches TRBD1 (5 bases). The CDR3 runs to 14 residues. The V gene lost 6 bases and the J gene lost 0 bases, with 14 bases spanning the gap. Germline assignment: CDR1 SQVTM and CDR2 ANQGSEA. In DNA form, the CDR3 reads TGCAGCGTCCGGACATCAACTCTGAACACTGAAGCTTTCTTT. Translation: CSVRTSTLNTEAFF.

This chain connects TRBV3-1 (or the pseudogene TRBV3-2) to TRBJ2-5; a weak D match, TRBD2 (6 bases). Germline V CDR1 and CDR2: LGHDT, YNNKEL (reference sequence). The CDR3 runs 15 residues. Trimming stripped 1 base from V and 7 bases from J, with 16 bases between. DNA for the CDR3: TGTGCCAGCAGCCAAGTAGCGGAGAGGAAGGGGACCCAGTACTTC. Amino acid sequence: CASSQVAERKGTQYF.

This sequence joins TRBV18 and TRBJ2-1, with 8 bases identical to TRBD2. Losses at the gene ends were 1 base for V and 9 bases for J; bases not matched to a gene: 2. CDR3 length equals 13 residues. CDR1 and CDR2 from the germline V gene are KGHSH and LQKENI. CDR3 protein: CASSPLAGSEQFF. In DNA form, the CDR3 reads TGTGCCAGCTCACCACTAGCGGGAAGTGAGCAGTTCTTC.

The rearrangement links TRBV6-5 to TRBJ1-1; 7 bases fit TRBD1. After removal of 0 bases from V and 3 bases from J, the junction contained 4 bases not matched to a gene. The CDR3 spans 15 residues. Germline V gene data show CDR1 as MNHEY and CDR2 as SVGAGI. Here the CDR3 reads CASSYSRQGDTEAFF. In DNA, the CDR3 is TGTGCCAGCAGTTACTCGAGGCAGGGGGACACTGAAGCTTTCTTT.

This clone was observed a handful of times. The chain carries TRBV5-4 and TRBJ1-6, with D possibly being TRBD1 (5 bases). This CDR3 has 14 amino acids. V was trimmed by 0 bases and J by 7 bases, leaving 8 bases between them. Germline-derived CDR1 and CDR2 are SGHNT and YYREEE (reference sequence). The CDR3 bases are TGTGCCAGCAGCTTGGACAGGAAAAATTCACCCCTCCACTTT. Encoded protein: CASSLDRKNSPLHF.

V usage is TRBV7-2 and J usage is TRBJ1-2; 8 nucleotides match TRBD1. There are 15 residues in the CDR3. The V gene end was trimmed by 1 base and the J gene end by 3 bases; junction bases not matched to a gene: 4. Germline CDR1 is SGHTA and CDR2 is FQGNSA. The DNA for the CDR3 is TGTGCCAGCAGCTTAGGTCAGGGGGCTTACTATGGCTACACCTTC. It is translated as CASSLGQGAYYGYTF.

The J gene is TRBJ2-2, the V gene TRBV24-1; D may be TRBD1 (5 bases). CDR1 and CDR2 (germline): KGHDR, SFDVKD. The CDR3 has 15 amino acids. The ends were cut back, 6 bases at V and 1 base at J, with 11 bases in the middle. The CDR3 sequence: CATSPQQGNTGELFF. The DNA of the CDR3 is TGTGCCACCAGTCCCCAGCAGGGGAACACCGGGGAGCTGTTTTTT.

The V call is TRBV27, the J call TRBJ2-7; 8 bases are shared with TRBD1. CDR3 length: 15 residues. J was trimmed by 0 bases and V by 4 bases; bases with no gene match: 5. Germline CDR1 and CDR2: MNHEY and SMNVEV (reference sequence). CDR3 nucleotide sequence: TGTGCCAGCAGTTCAACAGGGGGTGCCTCCTACGAGCAGTACTTC. Translating it yields CASSSTGGASYEQYF.

This chain links TRBV15 with TRBJ2-5; TRBD1 might be the D (6 bases). The CDR3 runs to 16 residues. Germline lookup yields CDR1 LNHNV and CDR2 YYDKDF (reference sequence). V was trimmed by 1 base and J by 4 bases, leaving 16 bases between them. The CDR3 DNA sequence: TGTGCCACCAGCAGAGTCTCGGGCCAGGGGAGAGAGACCCAGTACTTC. The encoded protein is CATSRVSGQGRETQYF.

The CDR3 DNA reads TGTGCCAGCAGTGAGGACAGGGACAGATTCTATGAGCAGTTCTTC. It is translated as CASSEDRDRFYEQFF. The chain recombines TRBV25-1 with TRBJ2-1, with 8 bases lining up with TRBD1. Trimming at V came to 3 bases and at J to 8 bases, leaving 9 bases not matched to a gene. Germline CDR1 and CDR2: MGHDK and SYGVNS. CDR3 length: 15 residues. Full variable domain (rest looked up from reference TRBV25-1 and TRBJ2-1): EADIYQTPRYLVIGTGKKITLECSQTMGHDKMYWYQQDPGMELHLIHYSYGVNSTEKGDLSSESTVSRIRTEHFPLTLESARPSHTSQYLCASSEDRDRFYEQFFGPGTRLTVL.

V and J are TRBV28 and TRBJ2-6; 7 nucleotides match TRBD1. Germline lookup yields CDR1 MDHEN and CDR2 SYDVKM. This CDR3 is built from 17 residues. V lost 0 bases to trimming and J lost 0 bases; unmatched junction nucleotides: 2. CDR3 in amino acids: CASSLWDRSSGANVLTF. CDR3 nucleotide sequence: TGTGCCAGCAGTTTATGGGACAGGAGCTCTGGGGCCAACGTCCTGACTTTC.

J is TRBJ2-1 and V is TRBV2; 12 positions match TRBD2. Germline V gene lookup returns CDR1 SNHLY and CDR2 FYNNEI. The junction had 14 bases not matched to a gene; V was cut back by 7 bases and J by 7 bases. CDR3 length: 17 residues. CDR3: CASKGWLAGGGVNEQFF. CDR3 nucleotides: TGTGCCAGCAAGGGGTGGCTAGCGGGAGGGGGAGTGAATGAGCAGTTCTTC.

This clone was seen a handful of times. The chain recombines TRBV19 with TRBJ2-7; 7 nucleotides align to TRBD1. Losses at the gene ends were 1 base for V and 6 bases for J; bases not matched to a gene: 21. Germline values: CDR1 LNHDA, CDR2 SQIVND (reference sequence). The CDR3 is made up of 19 amino acids. The CDR3 sequence: CASSIGPIRTGRGGGEQYF. The CDR3 nucleotides are TGTGCCAGTAGTATAGGTCCTATACGGACAGGTAGAGGAGGTGGCGAGCAGTACTTC.

This chain joins TRBV10-3 and TRBJ2-3; D is unclear. V shed 2 bases and J shed 6 bases, with 18 bases lying between them. This CDR3 region has 16 residues. Germline assignment: CDR1 ENHRY and CDR2 SYGVKD. CDR3 DNA sequence: TGTGCCATCAGTGAGCGGGTCCCGGTAGTTATCGATACGCAGTATTTT. Translated: CAISERVPVVIDTQYF.

V is TRBV7-9 and J is TRBJ1-2; D possibly corresponds to TRBD1 (5 bases). This CDR3 contains 12 residues. V lost 10 bases and J 3 bases, leaving 12 bases between the germline ends. Germline loops: CDR1 SEHNR, CDR2 FQNEAQ (reference sequence). The CDR3 DNA reads as TGTGCCATATCAGGGAGGGACTATGGCTACACCTTC. Translated, it gives CAISGRDYGYTF. Complete variable domain (other parts from reference TRBV7-9 and TRBJ1-2): DTGVSQNPRHKITKRGQNVTFRCDPISEHNRLYWYRQTLGQGPEFLTYFQNEAQLEKSRLLSDRFSAERPKGSFSTLEIQRTEQGDSAMYLCAISGRDYGYTFGSGTRLTVV.

J is TRBJ2-1 and V is TRBV7-2, with TRBD2 matching over 9 bases. The CDR3 loop spans 16 amino acids. V lost 6 bases, J lost 5 bases, and 11 bases stayed unmatched. Germline V gene data show CDR1 as SGHTA and CDR2 as FQGNSA. The CDR3 coding sequence is TGTGCCAGCAGGGATCAGCTAGCGGGGATCAACAATGAGCAGTTCTTC. Residues: CASRDQLAGINNEQFF.

The CDR3 bases are TGTGCCAGCAGTGAAGGAGCGGCCGGAGGGTATTACGAGCAGTACTTC. Protein: CASSEGAAGGYYEQYF. This rearrangement joins TRBV6-1 to TRBJ2-7; the D gene is possibly TRBD2 (6 bases). V was cut by 1 base and J by 4 bases, with 17 bases left in between. The CDR3 has 16 amino acids. CDR1 and CDR2 from the germline V gene are MNHNS and SASEGT.

This clone was counted a few times. This CDR3 reads CASGFQLAAGTGELFF. DNA of the CDR3: TGTGCTAGTGGTTTCCAACTAGCGGCAGGTACCGGGGAGCTGTTTTTT. The chain couples TRBV12-5 to TRBJ2-2; 8 bases are a match to TRBD2. Germline assignment: CDR1 LGHNT and CDR2 FRNRAP. J gave up 5 bases and V 3 bases, and 8 bases lay outside the gene matches. This CDR3 comprises 16 residues.

The chain has TRBV7-2 and TRBJ2-1, with 7 bases aligning to TRBD2. The CDR3 runs to 15 residues. Germline V gene lookup returns CDR1 SGHTA and CDR2 FQGNSA. V was pared by 5 bases and J by 8 bases, with 12 bases of the junction left unmatched. The CDR3 region has the DNA TGTGCCAGCAGCCCACCCCGTGCAGGGAGGGATGAGCAGTTCTTC. Its translation: CASSPPRAGRDEQFF. The variable domain in full, completed from reference TRBV7-2 and TRBJ2-1, reads GAGVSQSPSNKVTEKGKDVELRCDPISGHTALYWYRQSLGQGLEFLIYFQGNSAPDKSGLPSDRFSAERTGGSVSTLTIQRTQQEDSAVYLCASSPPRAGRDEQFFGPGTRLTVL.

The gene calls are TRBV24-1 and TRBJ1-2, with D possibly being TRBD1 (6 bases). The V end lost 3 bases, the J end lost 8 bases, and 12 bases lay between the germline ends. Germline CDR1 is KGHDR and CDR2 is SFDVKD. The CDR3 covers 13 residues. The CDR3 is CATSDRTVGGYTF. In nucleotides, the CDR3 is TGTGCCACCAGTGATAGGACAGTGGGAGGCTACACCTTC.

The V call is TRBV6-4, the J call TRBJ1-2, with unresolved D. The CDR3 is made up of 17 amino acids. The germline gives CDR1 MRHNA, CDR2 SNTAGT. V was shortened by 2 bases and J by 3 bases, with 19 bases between the two germline ends. The CDR3 loop reads CASSDNGRPPCYYGYTF. The CDR3 nucleotides read TGTGCCAGCAGTGACAACGGCAGGCCCCCTTGTTACTATGGCTACACCTTC.

The V gene is TRBV7-3, the J gene TRBJ2-6, with D tentatively TRBD2 (6 bases). From germline, CDR1 is SGHTA and CDR2 FQGTGA. Trimming cost V 4 bases and J 0 bases, with 13 bases left between them. The CDR3 loop spans 17 amino acids. The CDR3 reads CASSSPMGLSGANVLTF. CDR3 nucleotide sequence: TGTGCCAGCAGCTCTCCCATGGGACTCTCTGGGGCCAACGTCCTGACTTTC.

The chain is built from TRBV7-9 and TRBJ2-3, with 9 bases fitting TRBD1. There are 18 residues in the CDR3. Trimming took 5 bases from V and 2 from J; bases not matched to a gene: 14. In germline, CDR1 is SEHNR, CDR2 FQNEAQ (reference sequence). The DNA of the CDR3 is TGTGCCAGCAGCCCGGACAACATACGGGACAGGGTCACAGATACGCAGTATTTT. Its protein is CASSPDNIRDRVTDTQYF.

The chain joins TRBV5-6 to TRBJ2-1; D is possibly TRBD1 (5 bases). The CDR3 is 12 residues long. V shed 5 bases and J shed 4 bases, with 7 bases lying between them. The germline CDR1 and CDR2 sequences are SGHDT and YYEEEE. DNA of the CDR3: TGTGCCAGCAGGTCAGGGTACAATGAGCAGTTCTTC. Protein sequence: CASRSGYNEQFF.